The entry that follows covers one T cell receptor (beta chain) sequence. Its antigen is undetermined. Pregnancy or lactation, uncontrolled infections and other autoimmune diseases were grounds for excluding patients. Trimming took off 7 bases at V and 1 base at J, with 16 bases between the two ends. The CDR3 is 15 residues long. Germline V gene sequence: CDR1 SGHVS, CDR2 FQNEAQ. RNA transcripts were the template, and TCR beta CDR3 regions were amplified from them. HTBI primers primed a first-round RT-PCR, and a second-round multiplex PCR followed. TCRdb reprocessed the multiplex PCR reads via MiXCR and lists one record per CDR3 protein. The sample holds 150,000 or so distinct CDR3 sequences, over 35% seen once. This record belongs to a study of Graves' ophthalmopathy and Graves' hyperthyroidism. The study's findings and limits: Between ophthalmopathy and stable hyperthyroidism, a 13-signature model drew a separation with 87.88% sensitivity and approximately 81% specificity. The model achieved about 64% sensitivity and 72% to 75% specificity for ophthalmopathy progression.

This sequence was found in a woman between 40 and 50 years old with Graves' ophthalmopathy. The chain uses TRBV7-8 and TRBJ2-5, with a possible D match to TRBD1 (6 bases). The source material was peripheral blood. DNA of the CDR3: TGTGCCAGCATCCCCCCCAGGGGAATCCAAGAGACCCAGTACTTC. Amino acid sequence: CASIPPRGIQETQYF.